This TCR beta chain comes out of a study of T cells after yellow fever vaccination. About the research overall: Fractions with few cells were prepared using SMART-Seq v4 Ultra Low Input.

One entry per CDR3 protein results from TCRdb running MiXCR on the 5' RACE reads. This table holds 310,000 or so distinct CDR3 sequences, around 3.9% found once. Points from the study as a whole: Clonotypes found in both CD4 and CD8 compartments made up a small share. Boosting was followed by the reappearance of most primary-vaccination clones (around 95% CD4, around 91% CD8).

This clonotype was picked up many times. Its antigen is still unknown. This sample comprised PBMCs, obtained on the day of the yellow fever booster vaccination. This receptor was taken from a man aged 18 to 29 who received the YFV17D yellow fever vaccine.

CDR3 in DNA: TGTGCCAGCAGCTTTCCGGGGGCAAGGACTGAAGCTTTCTTT. Translating it yields CASSFPGARTEAFF. V and J are TRBV7-9 and TRBJ1-1; a weak D match, TRBD1 (6 bases). CDR1 is SEHNR and CDR2 is FQNEAQ in the germline V gene (reference sequence). The CDR3 is 14 amino acids. Trimming stripped 3 bases from V and 5 bases from J, with 13 bases between.